The 29 T cell receptor beta chains reported below all come from one sample, sequenced in a study of identical twins. TCRdb fed the 5' RACE reads into MiXCR, producing one record per CDR3 protein. In the table there are 420,000 or so distinct CDR3 sequences, 18% of which are singletons. Sequencing was carried out using naive T cells sorted from blood. Every receptor here comes from a man between 45 and 60 years old in good health.

This clonotype has just a few counts. The V gene is TRBV20-1, the J gene TRBJ2-2; TRBD2 matches at 7 bases. The CDR3 is 14 residues long. The V gene's germline CDR1 is DFQATT and CDR2 SNEGSKA (reference sequence). The ends lost 1 base at V and 6 bases at J; junction bases unmatched: 5. The CDR3 DNA reads TGCAGTGCTAGAGGGAGCCTAGCGGCCGGGGAGCTGTTTTTT. This sequence encodes CSARGSLAAGELFF.

This chain links TRBV27 with TRBJ2-3; the D gene is possibly TRBD1 (5 bases). This CDR3 is 14 amino acids long. The germline gives CDR1 MNHEY, CDR2 SMNVEV (reference sequence). V lost 10 bases to trimming and J lost 3 bases, with 17 bases between them. The CDR3 DNA is TGTGCCACCAGGTGGGGCCTTGGTACAGATACGCAGTATTTT. It yields the protein CATRWGLGTDTQYF.

This clonotype was counted ten times or more. This chain links TRBV18 with TRBJ2-7; 8 bases are a match to TRBD1. The J segment lost 4 bases and the V segment lost 6 bases, leaving 14 bases of the junction unmatched. Germline CDR1 is KGHSH and CDR2 is LQKENI. The CDR3 sequence is 16 residues long. In DNA, the CDR3 is TGTGCCAGCTCCCAATCAACCGGGACAGGAAATTACGAGCAGTACTTC. It yields the protein CASSQSTGTGNYEQYF. Variable domain in full (rest from reference TRBV18 and TRBJ2-7): NAGVMQNPRHLVRRRGQEARLRCSPMKGHSHVYWYRQLPEEGLKFMVYLQKENIIDESGMPKERFSAEFPKEGPSILRIQQVVRGDSAAYFCASSQSTGTGNYEQYFGPGTRLTVT.

The chain carries TRBV5-1 and TRBJ1-6; TRBD1 agrees at 9 bases. V dropped 4 bases and J dropped 12; count of bases not matched to a gene: 8. Germline values: CDR1 SGHRS, CDR2 YFSETQ. CDR3 size: 14 residues. CDR3 amino acids: CASSARDRDGPLHF. The CDR3 coding sequence is TGCGCCAGCAGCGCCCGGGACAGGGACGGACCCCTCCACTTT.

In this sample, this clonotype turned up a few times. The J gene is TRBJ2-7, the V gene TRBV20-1, with D maybe TRBD1 (5 bases). Germline CDR1 reads DFQATT; CDR2 reads SNEGSKA (reference sequence). V was trimmed by 0 bases and J by 5 bases, leaving 17 bases between them. This CDR3 contains 15 residues. The CDR3 protein is CSARDLGQGRNEQYF. CDR3 in DNA: TGCAGTGCTAGAGATCTCGGGCAGGGTCGGAACGAGCAGTACTTC.

This chain uses TRBV6-5 with TRBJ2-7; tentatively, D is TRBD1 (5 bases). In germline, CDR1 is MNHEY, CDR2 SVGAGI. The CDR3 loop spans 14 amino acids. V lost 0 bases, J lost 3 bases, and 9 bases lay in between. CDR3 bases: TGTGCCAGCAGTTACTCGGGGCAGTACTACGAGCAGTACTTC. Residues: CASSYSGQYYEQYF.

This clonotype was seen repeatedly, ten times or more. The chain has TRBV20-1 and TRBJ2-3; D remains unclear. Trimming removed 3 bases from V and 2 bases from J, with 6 bases in between. Germline V lookup: CDR1 DFQATT, CDR2 SNEGSKA (reference sequence). CDR3 length: 12 amino acids. The CDR3 DNA follows: TGCAGTGCTAGTGGTATCACAGATACGCAGTATTTT. This codes for CSASGITDTQYF.

This clonotype has a handful of counts. The chain is built from TRBV7-2 and TRBJ1-1, with 9 bases identical to TRBD1. Germline V gene sequence: CDR1 SGHTA, CDR2 FQGNSA. The CDR3 is 15 amino acids. The V gene end was trimmed by 1 base and the J gene end by 4 bases; junction bases not matched to a gene: 4. In nucleotides, the CDR3 is TGTGCCAGCAGCTTAGAGACAGGGGGTATCACTGAAGCTTTCTTT. It encodes CASSLETGGITEAFF.

This clonotype has a count of ten or more. The rearrangement links TRBV20-1 to TRBJ2-7, with D tentatively TRBD2 (6 bases). Trimming removed 1 base from V and 2 bases from J, with 9 bases in between. This CDR3 contains 13 residues. Germline assignment: CDR1 DFQATT and CDR2 SNEGSKA (reference sequence). CDR3 in amino acids: CSARAREPYEQYF. The CDR3, as DNA: TGCAGTGCTAGAGCCCGGGAGCCCTACGAGCAGTACTTC.

This clonotype was recorded at least ten times. V and J are TRBV11-2 and TRBJ2-1; TRBD2 matches at 9 bases. This CDR3 contains 18 residues. CDR1 SGHAT and CDR2 FQNNGV come from the germline V gene. V gave up 5 bases and J gave up 7 bases; unmatched junction bases: 18. CDR3 protein: CASSARAFSGGSGNEQFF. The CDR3 nucleotides are TGTGCCAGCAGCGCGAGGGCTTTTAGCGGGGGCTCGGGGAATGAGCAGTTCTTC.

This clonotype has at least ten counts. CDR3 sequence (DNA): TGTGCCAGCAGCCAGGGTCGTACTTGGGGTATTGGCAATGAGCAGTTCTTC. Translated: CASSQGRTWGIGNEQFF. This chain links TRBV4-2 with TRBJ2-1; the D is unclear. Germline CDR1 is LGHNA and CDR2 is YNFKEQ. The CDR3 is made up of 17 amino acids. V lost 3 bases and J lost 6, with 21 bases in between.

This sequence joins TRBV3-1 and TRBJ2-7, with D unclear. V dropped 2 bases and J dropped 3 bases, with 14 bases sitting between them. This CDR3 spans 15 amino acids. The germline V gene encodes CDR1 LGHDT and CDR2 YNNKEL (reference sequence). The CDR3 DNA reads TGTGCCAGCAGCCAACAAAGCGCCACGTTCTACGAGCAGTACTTC. It specifies CASSQQSATFYEQYF.

The rearrangement joins TRBV11-1 to TRBJ2-2; D remains unclear. The CDR3 length is 15 residues. CDR1 is SGHAT, CDR2 FQDESV, per germline (reference sequence). V gave up 5 bases and J gave up 6 bases, with 16 bases separating them. The CDR3 nucleotides are TGTGCCAGCAGCCTACCTAGGGTGGTCGCCGGGGAGCTGTTTTTT. Encoded protein: CASSLPRVVAGELFF.

This clonotype has a count of ten or more. CDR3 coding DNA: TGTGCCAGCAGTCGTACCTCCTACGACGAGCAGTACTTC. Translating it yields CASSRTSYDEQYF. This rearrangement joins TRBV14 to TRBJ2-7; D gene unclear. Trimming pared 6 bases from V and 5 bases from J, leaving 14 bases between. Germline CDR1 SGHDN, CDR2 FVKESK. This CDR3 region has 13 residues.

This clonotype was recorded many times. The V call is TRBV7-2, the J call TRBJ2-2; TRBD2 matches 8 bases. The CDR3 is 16 amino acids. Germline V gives CDR1 SGHTA, CDR2 FQGNSA. V shed 5 bases and J 6 bases; nucleotides not matched to a gene: 11. In DNA, the CDR3 is TGTGCCAGCAGCGCCCACACGGGACTAGTTTCCGGGGAGCTGTTTTTT. Amino acid sequence: CASSAHTGLVSGELFF.

This chain uses TRBV7-2 with TRBJ2-5, with D uncertain. Trimming left V 0 bases short and J 1 base short, with 6 bases between. CDR1 is SGHTA, CDR2 FQGNSA, per germline. The CDR3 loop spans 14 amino acids. The DNA of the CDR3 is TGTGCCAGCAGCTTAGCTGGGCTCCAAGAGACCCAGTACTTC. Translated, it gives CASSLAGLQETQYF.

The table lists this clonotype with a few counts. The rearrangement uses TRBV6-1 and TRBJ1-1; TRBD1 is a possible D gene (5 bases). This CDR3 has 14 amino acids. Trimming left V 5 bases short and J 1 base short, with 11 bases between. Germline-derived CDR1 and CDR2 are MNHNS and SASEGT. DNA of the CDR3: TGTGCCAGCAGTCGGACTGGACAGAACACTGAAGCTTTCTTT. Protein sequence: CASSRTGQNTEAFF.

The CDR3 sequence: CASSLAQSEQFF. For the CDR3, the DNA is TGTGCCAGCAGCTTAGCGCAGAGTGAGCAGTTCTTC. The gene calls are TRBV11-2 and TRBJ2-1; D remains unclear. The CDR3 has 12 amino acids. Between the trimmed V and J ends, which lost 1 base and 9 bases, there was a span of 7 bases. From germline, CDR1 is SGHAT and CDR2 FQNNGV.

This clonotype occurred many times. CDR3 in amino acids: CASSLARGSPEQFF. The CDR3 DNA follows: TGTGCCAGCAGTTTAGCGCGTGGTTCCCCTGAGCAGTTCTTC. The chain couples TRBV12-3 or TRBV12-4 to TRBJ2-1; D unclear. This CDR3 comprises 14 residues. The V and J ends lost 0 bases and 9 bases respectively, with 12 bases between them.

This clonotype was seen many times. V usage is TRBV20-1 and J usage is TRBJ2-1; tentatively, D is TRBD2 (6 bases). Germline CDR1 DFQATT, CDR2 SNEGSKA (reference sequence). V was clipped by 6 bases and J by 10 bases, with 13 bases between them. This CDR3 is built from 11 residues. The CDR3 coding sequence is TGCAGTGCACTGCTAGCGAACGAGCAGTTCTTC. Its translation is CSALLANEQFF.

This clonotype was seen a handful of times. This chain connects TRBV20-1 to TRBJ2-1, with TRBD2 matching over 9 bases. Unmatched junction bases numbered 8, after V lost 3 bases and J lost 8 bases. The length of the CDR3 is 14 residues. Germline-derived CDR1 and CDR2 are DFQATT and SNEGSKA (reference sequence). The CDR3 region has the DNA TGCAGTGCTAGCAGTAGCGGGAGTGGAGATGAGCAGTTCTTC. This encodes CSASSSGSGDEQFF.

At least ten counts were recorded for this clonotype. The rearrangement joins TRBV20-1 to TRBJ2-5; D is possibly TRBD2 (5 bases). With 5 bases removed from V and 5 bases from J, the gap between germline ends came to 9 bases. There are 11 residues in the CDR3. The germline gives CDR1 DFQATT, CDR2 SNEGSKA (reference sequence). This CDR3 is CSAVSGETQYF. CDR3 nucleotide sequence: TGCAGTGCTGTATCGGGGGAGACCCAGTACTTC.

The chain couples TRBV3-1 to TRBJ2-7; no reliable D call. The germline CDR1 and CDR2 sequences are LGHDT and YNNKEL (reference sequence). The CDR3 consists of 12 residues. V lost 5 bases to trimming and J lost 5 bases, with 10 bases between them. CDR3 bases: TGTGCCAGCAGCTCCCACAGCAACGAGCAGTACTTC. As protein: CASSSHSNEQYF.

This clonotype was recorded many times. This chain links TRBV20-1 with TRBJ2-2, with a weak D call TRBD1 (6 bases). V lost 7 bases and J lost 6, with 15 bases in between. The CDR3 is 13 residues long. CDR1 is DFQATT, CDR2 SNEGSKA, per germline (reference sequence). The CDR3 loop is CSVLGAGAGELFF. For the CDR3, the DNA is TGCAGTGTTTTGGGGGCGGGTGCCGGGGAGCTGTTTTTT.

Points on this clonotype: One end of the junction fails to match germline, which may point to a read error. V gene TRBV5-4 combines with J gene TRBJ1-2; possible D gene TRBD1, 6 bases. Germline V lookup: CDR1 SGHNT, CDR2 YYREEE (reference sequence). The CDR3 length is 13 residues. The DNA of the CDR3 is TGTGCCAGCAGGTTGGACAGTCGATATGGCTACACCTTC. Encoded protein: CASRLDSRYGYTF. Variable domain in full (rest from reference TRBV5-4 and TRBJ1-2): ETGVTQSPTHLIKTRGQQVTLRCSSQSGHNTVSWYQQALGQGPQFIFQYYREEENGRGNFPPRFSGLQFPNYSSELNVNALELDDSALYLCASRLDSRYGYTFGSGTRLTVV.

The chain carries TRBV12-3 or TRBV12-4 and TRBJ1-1; D possibly corresponds to TRBD1 (5 bases). The CDR3 has 14 amino acids. The ends were cut back, 6 bases at V and 5 bases at J, with 16 bases in the middle. The CDR3 DNA sequence: TGTGCCAGCAGCCTGAAAAGGGGAAATACTGAAGCTTTCTTT. Translated, it gives CASSLKRGNTEAFF.

This clonotype turned up a few times. The rearrangement links TRBV12-3 or TRBV12-4 to TRBJ1-2; no reliable D call. The CDR3 has 11 residues. Trimming cost V 0 bases and J 13 bases, with 9 bases left between them. This chain's CDR3 is CASSLARLSTF. The DNA of the CDR3 is TGTGCCAGCAGTTTAGCGCGGCTCTCCACCTTC.

The gene calls are TRBV6-5 and TRBJ1-6; 7 nucleotides align to TRBD1. Germline CDR1 is MNHEY and CDR2 is SVGAGI. This CDR3 is built from 16 residues. The V segment lost 2 bases and the J segment 7 bases; nucleotides outside the gene matches: 8. In DNA, the CDR3 is TGTGCCAGCAGTTACCCGACAGGGAGCGGGAATTCACCCCTCCACTTT. It is translated as CASSYPTGSGNSPLHF.

V and J are TRBV12-3 or TRBV12-4 and TRBJ2-1, with 7 bases fitting TRBD2. With 0 bases clipped from V and 0 bases from J, the junction kept 11 bases outside the gene matches. The CDR3 spans 19 residues. CDR3: CASSLALRGLVSSYNEQFF. CDR3 nucleotide sequence: TGTGCCAGCAGTTTAGCGCTTCGAGGACTAGTAAGCTCCTACAATGAGCAGTTCTTC.